The 6 T cell receptor beta chains in this list originate from one sample, sequenced in a study of CD8 T cells in ankylosing spondylitis. MiXCR was run by TCRdb on the 5' RACE reads, yielding one entry per CDR3 protein. The data show a few hundred thousand distinct CDR3 sequences, about 24% seen once. The sample taken for sequencing was blood, either unsorted or a sorted T cell fraction (not recorded which). The receptors stem from a male donor with ankylosing spondylitis or in good health (not recorded which).

This clonotype was found many times. The J gene is TRBJ2-7, the V gene TRBV5-1, with a weak D call TRBD1 (5 bases). The germline V gene encodes CDR1 SGHRS and CDR2 YFSETQ. V gave up 0 bases and J gave up 4 bases, with 11 bases separating them. CDR3 length: 14 residues. The CDR3 loop reads CASSLEGASYEQYF. The CDR3 nucleotides are TGCGCCAGCAGCTTGGAAGGGGCTAGTTACGAGCAGTACTTC.

This clonotype was observed a few times. The chain combines TRBV20-1 with TRBJ2-1, with 10 bases fitting TRBD2. Germline V gives CDR1 DFQATT, CDR2 SNEGSKA (reference sequence). V dropped 0 bases and J dropped 9; count of bases not matched to a gene: 8. This CDR3 spans 15 amino acids. The CDR3 bases are TGCAGTGCTAGAGAGGCCAGCGGGGGGGCCGTTGAGCAGTTCTTC. Residues: CSAREASGGAVEQFF.

This clonotype was seen at least ten times. The chain couples TRBV20-1 to TRBJ1-2; D gene uncertain. CDR3 length: 12 amino acids. The ends were cut back, 3 bases at V and 4 bases at J, with 9 bases in the middle. In germline, CDR1 is DFQATT, CDR2 SNEGSKA (reference sequence). The CDR3 DNA follows: TGCAGTGCTAGGGAGGGAAGCTATGGCTACACCTTC. The encoded protein is CSAREGSYGYTF.

This clonotype was counted many times. This sequence joins TRBV4-1 and TRBJ2-6; D is uncertain. V was shortened by 11 bases and J by 0 bases, with 20 bases between the two germline ends. CDR1 is MGHRA, CDR2 YSYEKL, per germline. This CDR3 is 17 amino acids long. In nucleotides, the CDR3 is TGCGCCGCTGCATTCAGGTACCCGAGCTCTGGGGCCAACGTCCTGACTTTC. Translating gives CAAAFRYPSSGANVLTF.

This chain uses TRBV2 with TRBJ2-5; 8 bases line up with TRBD1. The germline CDR1 and CDR2 sequences are SNHLY and FYNNEI. The CDR3 runs to 14 residues. Germline trimming cut 6 bases from V and 5 bases from J; bases unmatched to any gene: 8. The CDR3 DNA reads as TGTGCCAGCAGACACAGGGGGAGATTGGAGACCCAGTACTTC. It codes for CASRHRGRLETQYF.

This clonotype was counted between two and nine times. The CDR3 nucleotides read TGTGCCATCAGCAGGACTAGCGGGGGGCCGAGCTCCTACGAGCAGTACTTC. Its protein product is CAISRTSGGPSSYEQYF. The chain recombines TRBV10-3 with TRBJ2-7, with TRBD2 matching 14 bases. J lost 0 bases, V lost 6 bases, and 7 bases had no gene match. Germline V gene sequence: CDR1 ENHRY, CDR2 SYGVKD. This CDR3 spans 17 amino acids.